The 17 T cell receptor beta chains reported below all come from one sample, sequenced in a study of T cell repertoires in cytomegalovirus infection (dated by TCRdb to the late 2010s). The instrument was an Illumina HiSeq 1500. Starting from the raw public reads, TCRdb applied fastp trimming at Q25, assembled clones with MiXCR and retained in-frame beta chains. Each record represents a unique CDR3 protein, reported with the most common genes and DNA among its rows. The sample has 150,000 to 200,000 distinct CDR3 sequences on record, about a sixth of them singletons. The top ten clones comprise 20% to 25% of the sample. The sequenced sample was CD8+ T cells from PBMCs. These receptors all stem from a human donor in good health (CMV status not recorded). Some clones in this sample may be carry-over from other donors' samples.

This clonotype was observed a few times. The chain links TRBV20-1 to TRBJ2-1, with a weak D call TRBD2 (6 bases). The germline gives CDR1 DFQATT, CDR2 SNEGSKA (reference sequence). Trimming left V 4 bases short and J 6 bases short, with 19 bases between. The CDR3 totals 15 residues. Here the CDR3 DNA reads TGCAGTGCTAATCCAGGGCGGCGGGAACTCAATGAGCAGTTCTTC. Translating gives CSANPGRRELNEQFF.

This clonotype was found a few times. CDR3 nucleotide sequence: TGTGCCAGCAGCCCGGGACCGCGTGAGCAGTTCTTC. Amino acids: CASSPGPREQFF. J is TRBJ2-1 and V is TRBV14, with D possibly called TRBD1 or TRBD2 (5 bases each). V dropped 4 bases and J dropped 9 bases, with 10 bases sitting between them. The CDR3 has 12 residues. CDR1 is SGHDN and CDR2 is FVKESK in the germline V gene.

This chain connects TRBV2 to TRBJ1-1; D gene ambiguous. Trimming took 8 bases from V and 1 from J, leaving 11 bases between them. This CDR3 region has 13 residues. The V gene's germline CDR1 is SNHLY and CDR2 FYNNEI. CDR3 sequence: CASRPDENTEAFF. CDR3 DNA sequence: TGTGCCAGCCGACCGGACGAGAACACTGAAGCTTTCTTT.

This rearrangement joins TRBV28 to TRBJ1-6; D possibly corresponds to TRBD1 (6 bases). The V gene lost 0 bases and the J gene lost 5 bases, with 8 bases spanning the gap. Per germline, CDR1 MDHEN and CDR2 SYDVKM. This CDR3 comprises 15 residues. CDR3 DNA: TGTGCCAGCAGTTTATGGCGGGACAATAATTCACCCCTCCACTTT. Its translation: CASSLWRDNNSPLHF.

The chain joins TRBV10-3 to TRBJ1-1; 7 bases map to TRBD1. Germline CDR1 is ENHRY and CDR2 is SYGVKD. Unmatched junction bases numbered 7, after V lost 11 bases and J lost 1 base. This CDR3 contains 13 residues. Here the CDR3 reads CAAGGKRNTEAFF. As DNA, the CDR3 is TGTGCCGCAGGGGGAAAGAGGAACACTGAAGCTTTCTTT.

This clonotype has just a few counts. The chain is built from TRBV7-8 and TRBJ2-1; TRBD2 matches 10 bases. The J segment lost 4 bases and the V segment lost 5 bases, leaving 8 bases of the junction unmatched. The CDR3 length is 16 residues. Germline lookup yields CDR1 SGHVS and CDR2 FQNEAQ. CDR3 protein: CASSGTSDSRYNEQFF. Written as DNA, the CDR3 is TGTGCCAGCAGCGGGACTAGCGATAGTAGGTACAATGAGCAGTTCTTC.

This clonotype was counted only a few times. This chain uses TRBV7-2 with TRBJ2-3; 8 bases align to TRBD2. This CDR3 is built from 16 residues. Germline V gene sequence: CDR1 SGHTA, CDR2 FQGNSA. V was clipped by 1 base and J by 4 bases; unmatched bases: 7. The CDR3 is CASSLEGGGMADTQYF. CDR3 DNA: TGTGCCAGCAGCTTAGAGGGCGGGGGGATGGCAGATACGCAGTATTTT.

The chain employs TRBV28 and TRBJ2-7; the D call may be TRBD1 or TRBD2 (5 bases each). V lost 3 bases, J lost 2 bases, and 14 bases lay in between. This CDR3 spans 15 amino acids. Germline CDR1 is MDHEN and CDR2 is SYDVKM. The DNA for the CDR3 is TGTGCCAGCAGTTTCGTTCGGCAGGGAGCCTACGAGCAGTACTTC. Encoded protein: CASSFVRQGAYEQYF.

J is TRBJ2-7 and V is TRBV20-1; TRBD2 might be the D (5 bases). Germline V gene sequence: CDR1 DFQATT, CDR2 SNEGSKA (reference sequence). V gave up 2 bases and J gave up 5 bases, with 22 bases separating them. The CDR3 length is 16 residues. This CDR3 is CSARPTALASWDEQYF. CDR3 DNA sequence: TGCAGTGCTAGACCGACGGCCCTAGCTTCATGGGACGAGCAGTACTTC.

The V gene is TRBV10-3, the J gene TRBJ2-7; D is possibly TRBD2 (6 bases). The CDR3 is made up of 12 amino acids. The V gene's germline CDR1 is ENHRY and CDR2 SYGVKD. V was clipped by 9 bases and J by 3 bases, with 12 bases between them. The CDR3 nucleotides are TGTGCCATAGGAGCGGAGGGCTACGAGCAGTACTTC. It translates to CAIGAEGYEQYF.

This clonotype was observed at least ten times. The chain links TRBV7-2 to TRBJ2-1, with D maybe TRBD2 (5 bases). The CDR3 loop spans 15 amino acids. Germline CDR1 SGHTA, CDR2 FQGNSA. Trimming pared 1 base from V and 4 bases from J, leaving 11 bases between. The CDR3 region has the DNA TGTGCCAGCAGCTTAGGGGCCCGGGGATACAATGAGCAGTTCTTC. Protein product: CASSLGARGYNEQFF. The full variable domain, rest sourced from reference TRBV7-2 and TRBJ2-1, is GAGVSQSPSNKVTEKGKDVELRCDPISGHTALYWYRQSLGQGLEFLIYFQGNSAPDKSGLPSDRFSAERTGGSVSTLTIQRTQQEDSAVYLCASSLGARGYNEQFFGPGTRLTVL.

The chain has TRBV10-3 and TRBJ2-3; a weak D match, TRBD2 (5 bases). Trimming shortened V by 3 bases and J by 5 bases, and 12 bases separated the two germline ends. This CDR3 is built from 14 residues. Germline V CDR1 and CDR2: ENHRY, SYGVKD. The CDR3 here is CAISERGLGDTQYF. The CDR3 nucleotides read TGTGCCATCAGTGAAAGAGGGTTGGGAGATACGCAGTATTTT.

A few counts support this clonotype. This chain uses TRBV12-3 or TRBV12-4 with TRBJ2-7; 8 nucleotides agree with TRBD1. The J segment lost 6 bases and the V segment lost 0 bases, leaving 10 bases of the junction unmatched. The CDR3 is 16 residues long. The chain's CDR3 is CASSLAPGQAFFEQYF. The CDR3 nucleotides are TGTGCCAGCAGTTTAGCACCGGGACAGGCGTTTTTCGAGCAGTACTTC.

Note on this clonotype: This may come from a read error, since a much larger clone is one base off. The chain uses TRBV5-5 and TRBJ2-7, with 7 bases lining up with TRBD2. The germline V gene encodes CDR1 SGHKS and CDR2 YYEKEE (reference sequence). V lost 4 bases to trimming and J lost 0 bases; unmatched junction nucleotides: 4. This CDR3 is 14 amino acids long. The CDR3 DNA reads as TGTGCCAGCAGCATGGGGGGGAGCTCCTACGAGCAGTACTTC. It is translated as CASSMGGSSYEQYF.

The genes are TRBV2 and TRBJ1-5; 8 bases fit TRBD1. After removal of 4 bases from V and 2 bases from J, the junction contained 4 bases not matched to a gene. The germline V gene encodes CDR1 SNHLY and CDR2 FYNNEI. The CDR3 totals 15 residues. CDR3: CASSGQGIGNQPQHF. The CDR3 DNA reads TGTGCCAGCAGTGGACAGGGGATTGGCAATCAGCCCCAGCATTTT.

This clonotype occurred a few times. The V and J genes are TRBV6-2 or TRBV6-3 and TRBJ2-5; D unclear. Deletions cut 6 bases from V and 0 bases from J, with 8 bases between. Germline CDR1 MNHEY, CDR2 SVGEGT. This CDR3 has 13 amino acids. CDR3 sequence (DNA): TGTGCCAGCAGGATGGGGTACCAAGAGACCCAGTACTTC. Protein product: CASRMGYQETQYF.

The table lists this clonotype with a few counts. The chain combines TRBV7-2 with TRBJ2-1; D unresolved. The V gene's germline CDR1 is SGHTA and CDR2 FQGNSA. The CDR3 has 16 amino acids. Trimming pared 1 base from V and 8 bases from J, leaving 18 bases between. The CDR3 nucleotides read TGTGCCAGCAGCTTAGGAGGCCCCCTCGACACAGATGAGCAGTTCTTC. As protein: CASSLGGPLDTDEQFF.